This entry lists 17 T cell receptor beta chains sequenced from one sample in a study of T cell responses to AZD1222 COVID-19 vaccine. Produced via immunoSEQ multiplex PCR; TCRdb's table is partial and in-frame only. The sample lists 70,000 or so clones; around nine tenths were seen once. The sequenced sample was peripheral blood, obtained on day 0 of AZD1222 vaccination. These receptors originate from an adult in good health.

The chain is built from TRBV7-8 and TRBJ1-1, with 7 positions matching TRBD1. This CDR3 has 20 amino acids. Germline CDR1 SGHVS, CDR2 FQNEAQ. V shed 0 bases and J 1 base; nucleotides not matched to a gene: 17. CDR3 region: CASSLAPGRQGVGRNTEAFF. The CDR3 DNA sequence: TGTGCCAGCAGCTTAGCCCCGGGCCGACAGGGAGTAGGTAGGAACACTGAAGCTTTCTTT.

CDR3 amino acids: CASSYLGQGGNTIYF. CDR3 bases: TGTGCCAGTAGTTATCTGGGACAGGGTGGAAACACCATATATTTT. This chain links TRBV19 with TRBJ1-3; TRBD1 matches 9 bases. The CDR3 covers 15 residues. CDR1 and CDR2 from the germline V gene are LNHDA and SQIVND (reference sequence). Trimming removed 5 bases from V and 3 bases from J; junction bases left unmatched: 5.

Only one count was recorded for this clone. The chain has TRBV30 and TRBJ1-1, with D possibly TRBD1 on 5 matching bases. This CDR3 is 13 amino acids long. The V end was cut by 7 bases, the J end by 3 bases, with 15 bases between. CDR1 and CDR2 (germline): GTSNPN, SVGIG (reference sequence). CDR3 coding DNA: TGTGCCTTGGAGCGGGGGAGGGACACTGAAGCTTTCTTT. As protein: CALERGRDTEAFF.

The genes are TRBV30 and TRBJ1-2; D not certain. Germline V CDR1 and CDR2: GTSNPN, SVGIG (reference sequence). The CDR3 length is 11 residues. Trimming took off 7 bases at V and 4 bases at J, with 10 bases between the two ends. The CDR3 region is CALDSAYGYTF. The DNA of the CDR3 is TGTGCCTTGGATAGCGCCTATGGCTACACCTTC. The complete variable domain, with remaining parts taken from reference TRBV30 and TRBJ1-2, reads SQTIHQWPATLVQPVGSPLSLECTVEGTSNPNLYWYRQAAGRGLQLLFYSVGIGQISSEVPQNLSASRPQDRQFILSSKKLLLSDSGFYLCALDSAYGYTFGSGTRLTVV.

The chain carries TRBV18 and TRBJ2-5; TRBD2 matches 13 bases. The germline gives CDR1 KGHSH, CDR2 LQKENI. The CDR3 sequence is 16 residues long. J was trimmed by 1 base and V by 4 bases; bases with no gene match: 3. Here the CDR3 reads CASSRRTSGSQETQYF. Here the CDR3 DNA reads TGTGCCAGCTCACGAAGGACTAGCGGGAGCCAAGAGACCCAGTACTTC. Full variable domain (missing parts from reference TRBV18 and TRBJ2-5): NAGVMQNPRHLVRRRGQEARLRCSPMKGHSHVYWYRQLPEEGLKFMVYLQKENIIDESGMPKERFSAEFPKEGPSILRIQQVVRGDSAAYFCASSRRTSGSQETQYFGPGTRLLVL.

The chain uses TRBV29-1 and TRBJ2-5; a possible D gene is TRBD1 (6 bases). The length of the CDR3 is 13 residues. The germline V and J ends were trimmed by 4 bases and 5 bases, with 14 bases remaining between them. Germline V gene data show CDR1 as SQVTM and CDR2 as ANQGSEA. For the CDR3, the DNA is TGCAGCGTTGCTCCAGGGGCCGTCGAGACCCAGTACTTC. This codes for CSVAPGAVETQYF.

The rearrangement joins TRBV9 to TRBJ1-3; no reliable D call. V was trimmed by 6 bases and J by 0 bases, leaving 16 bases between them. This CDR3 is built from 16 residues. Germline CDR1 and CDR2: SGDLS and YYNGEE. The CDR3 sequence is CASTAGGITSGNTIYF. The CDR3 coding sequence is TGTGCCAGCACCGCTGGCGGTATCACCTCTGGAAACACCATATATTTT.

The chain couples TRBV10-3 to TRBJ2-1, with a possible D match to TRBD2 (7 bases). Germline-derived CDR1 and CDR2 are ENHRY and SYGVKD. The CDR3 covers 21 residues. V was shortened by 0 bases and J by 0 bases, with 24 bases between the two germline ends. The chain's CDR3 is CAISESLLGGADDASYNEQFF. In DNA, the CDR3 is TGTGCCATCAGTGAGTCCCTCCTGGGGGGGGCAGACGACGCCTCCTACAATGAGCAGTTCTTC.

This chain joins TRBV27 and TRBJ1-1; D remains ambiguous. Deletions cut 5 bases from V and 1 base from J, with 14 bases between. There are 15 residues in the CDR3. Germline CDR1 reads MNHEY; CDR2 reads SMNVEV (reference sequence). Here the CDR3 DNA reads TGTGCCAGCAGTCAGAGACTTGGACCGAACACTGAAGCTTTCTTT. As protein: CASSQRLGPNTEAFF.

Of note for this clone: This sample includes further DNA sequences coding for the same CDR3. CDR3 sequence: CAISSGTGVQETQYF. The CDR3 DNA reads as TGTGCCATCAGTTCCGGGACAGGCGTCCAAGAGACCCAGTACTTC. The rearrangement uses TRBV10-3 and TRBJ2-5, with TRBD1 identical over 8 bases. CDR1 is ENHRY and CDR2 is SYGVKD in the germline V gene. The CDR3 is 15 amino acids. V was clipped by 5 bases and J by 1 base; unmatched bases: 6.

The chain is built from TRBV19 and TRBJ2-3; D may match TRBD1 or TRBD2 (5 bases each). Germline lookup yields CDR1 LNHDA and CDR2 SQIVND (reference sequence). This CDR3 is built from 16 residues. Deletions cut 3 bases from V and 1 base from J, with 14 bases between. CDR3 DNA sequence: TGTGCCAGTAGTATGGGCTGGGACCGAGGCACAGATACGCAGTATTTT. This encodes CASSMGWDRGTDTQYF.

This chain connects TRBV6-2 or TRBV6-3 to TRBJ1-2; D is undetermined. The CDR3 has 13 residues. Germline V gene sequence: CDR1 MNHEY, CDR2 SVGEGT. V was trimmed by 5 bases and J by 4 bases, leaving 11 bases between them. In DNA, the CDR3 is TGTGCCAGCAGTCAAAGTTTTATCTATGGCTACACCTTC. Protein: CASSQSFIYGYTF.

The CDR3 DNA follows: TGTGCCAGCAGTGCCCATCACGAGCAGTACTTC. Protein: CASSAHHEQYF. The V gene is TRBV6-2 or TRBV6-3, the J gene TRBJ2-7; D not certain. Germline assignment: CDR1 MNHEY and CDR2 SVGEGT. CDR3 length: 11 residues. V was trimmed by 5 bases and J by 5 bases, leaving 7 bases between them.

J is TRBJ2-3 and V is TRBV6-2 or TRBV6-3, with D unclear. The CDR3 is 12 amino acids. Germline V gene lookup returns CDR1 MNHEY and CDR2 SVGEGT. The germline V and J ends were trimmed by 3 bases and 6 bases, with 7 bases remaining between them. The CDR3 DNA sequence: TGTGCCAGCAGTTATGCCTGGGATACGCAGTATTTT. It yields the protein CASSYAWDTQYF.

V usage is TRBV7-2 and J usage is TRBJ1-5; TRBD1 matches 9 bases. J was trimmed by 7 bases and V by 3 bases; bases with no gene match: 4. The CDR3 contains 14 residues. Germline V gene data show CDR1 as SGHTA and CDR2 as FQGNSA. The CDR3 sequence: CASSLTGGWQPQHF. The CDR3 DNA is TGTGCCAGCAGCTTGACAGGGGGATGGCAGCCCCAGCATTTT. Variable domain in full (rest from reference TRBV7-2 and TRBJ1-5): GAGVSQSPSNKVTEKGKDVELRCDPISGHTALYWYRQSLGQGLEFLIYFQGNSAPDKSGLPSDRFSAERTGGSVSTLTIQRTQQEDSAVYLCASSLTGGWQPQHFGDGTRLSIL.

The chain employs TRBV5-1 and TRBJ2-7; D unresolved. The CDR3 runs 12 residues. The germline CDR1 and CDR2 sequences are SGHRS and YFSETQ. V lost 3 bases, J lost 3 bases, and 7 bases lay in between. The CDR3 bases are TGCGCCAGCAGCTCGGACCTCTACGAGCAGTACTTC. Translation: CASSSDLYEQYF.

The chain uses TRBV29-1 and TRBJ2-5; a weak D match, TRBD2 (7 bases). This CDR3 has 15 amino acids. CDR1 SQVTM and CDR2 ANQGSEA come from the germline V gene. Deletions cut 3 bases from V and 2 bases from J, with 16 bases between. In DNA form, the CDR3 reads TGCAGCGTTGAGAGGGGGGGACCCGGGCAAGAGACCCAGTACTTC. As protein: CSVERGGPGQETQYF. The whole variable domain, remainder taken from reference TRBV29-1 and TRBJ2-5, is SAVISQKPSRDICQRGTSLTIQCQVDSQVTMMFWYRQQPGQSLTLIATANQGSEATYESGFVIDKFPISRPNLTFSTLTVSNMSPEDSSIYLCSVERGGPGQETQYFGPGTRLLVL.